The 9 T cell receptor beta chains below all came from one sample that was sequenced in a study of cytomegalovirus exposure and HLA in healthy donors. Researchers ran the PCR with 60 Vbeta and 13 Jbeta primers. This table comes from immunoSEQ multiplex PCR, and its TCRdb copy is limited to in-frame clones, with some not included. The sample carries 150,000 or so clones, 75% to 80% recorded once. The sample taken for sequencing was PBMCs. All receptors derive from a man aged 35 to 55 in good health and CMV-seropositive.

The chain couples TRBV5-1 to TRBJ1-2; unclear D gene. The CDR3 is made up of 15 amino acids. V lost 3 bases, J lost 4 bases, and 16 bases lay in between. Germline V gives CDR1 SGHRS, CDR2 YFSETQ. In DNA, the CDR3 is TGCGCCAGCAGCTCTCAAGGTGGGCAGGCCTATGGCTACACCTTC. Protein: CASSSQGGQAYGYTF. The whole variable domain, remainder taken from reference TRBV5-1 and TRBJ1-2, is KAGVTQTPRYLIKTRGQQVTLSCSPISGHRSVSWYQQTPGQGLQFLFEYFSETQRNKGNFPGRFSGRQFSNSRSEMNVSTLELGDSALYLCASSSQGGQAYGYTFGSGTRLTVV.

This clone showed up just a few times. The chain has TRBV27 and TRBJ2-1; 9 bases are shared with TRBD2. The CDR3 is made up of 14 amino acids. Trimming took 9 bases from V and 5 from J; bases not matched to a gene: 8. Germline V gene sequence: CDR1 MNHEY, CDR2 SMNVEV (reference sequence). For the CDR3, the DNA is TGTGCCAGTGCTGCGGGGGGGTTTAACAATGAGCAGTTCTTC. Protein: CASAAGGFNNEQFF.

The CDR3 DNA follows: TGTGCCAGCAGTGAACTGGCAGGGAAGGTCACTGAAGCTTTCTTT. Its protein product is CASSELAGKVTEAFF. This sequence joins TRBV2 and TRBJ1-1, with D possibly matching TRBD1 (5 bases). Germline lookup yields CDR1 SNHLY and CDR2 FYNNEI. The germline V and J ends were trimmed by 2 bases and 4 bases, with 14 bases remaining between them. This CDR3 is 15 amino acids long.

This chain links TRBV10-3 with TRBJ2-7; 9 bases match TRBD2. This CDR3 spans 17 amino acids. Unmatched junction bases numbered 11, after V lost 5 bases and J lost 0 bases. Germline V gene sequence: CDR1 ENHRY, CDR2 SYGVKD. CDR3 coding DNA: TGTGCCATCAGTCCTCATACCGGGACTAGCCCCTCCTACGAGCAGTACTTC. This codes for CAISPHTGTSPSYEQYF.

The chain is built from TRBV29-1 and TRBJ2-7, with 10 bases identical to TRBD2. The length of the CDR3 is 13 residues. Germline lookup yields CDR1 SQVTM and CDR2 ANQGSEA. J gave up 1 base and V 4 bases, and 1 base lay outside the gene matches. The CDR3 DNA reads TGCAGCGTTGTACTAGCGGGATCCTACGAGCAGTACTTC. This codes for CSVVLAGSYEQYF.

The J gene is TRBJ2-7, the V gene TRBV2, with TRBD1 matching over 8 bases. Trimming at V came to 4 bases and at J to 2 bases, leaving 4 bases not matched to a gene. The CDR3 extends over 14 amino acids. Germline V gene sequence: CDR1 SNHLY, CDR2 FYNNEI. CDR3 amino acids: CASSGDRMTYEQYF. Written as DNA, the CDR3 is TGTGCCAGCAGTGGGGACAGGATGACCTACGAGCAGTACTTC.

V is TRBV5-5 and J is TRBJ2-7; 11 nucleotides align to TRBD1. This CDR3 is built from 16 residues. The trim removed 4 bases at V and 3 bases at J, leaving 9 bases unmatched. Germline assignment: CDR1 SGHKS and CDR2 YYEKEE (reference sequence). The DNA of the CDR3 is TGTGCCAGCAGCGTGGGGACAGGGGGGAACCTCTACGAGCAGTACTTC. Its protein is CASSVGTGGNLYEQYF.

This chain connects TRBV5-1 to TRBJ2-1, with 12 positions matching TRBD2. The CDR3 consists of 17 residues. Germline CDR1 SGHRS, CDR2 YFSETQ. The V gene end was trimmed by 4 bases and the J gene end by 5 bases; junction bases not matched to a gene: 10. The CDR3 DNA sequence: TGCGCCAGCAGCGGCGCCTCACTAGCGGGAGGTAACAATGAGCAGTTCTTC. It is translated as CASSGASLAGGNNEQFF.

The chain has TRBV9 and TRBJ2-7; a weak D match, TRBD1 (6 bases). With 3 bases removed from V and 2 bases from J, the gap between germline ends came to 12 bases. This CDR3 is 14 amino acids long. CDR1 and CDR2 (germline): SGDLS, YYNGEE. The CDR3, as DNA: TGTGCCAGCAGCGGTCGGGACACGGCCTACGAGCAGTACTTC. The encoded protein is CASSGRDTAYEQYF.